A single sample gave rise to the 26 T cell receptor beta chains below, sequenced in a study of low-dose radiotherapy and immunotherapy resistance in tumors. Gene-specific TRAV and TRBV primers were used for first-strand cDNA, covering alpha and beta chains. TCRs were put through approximately 20 PCR cycles of amplification with Phusion. A constant-region primer and the V-primer adapter served as the primer pair. Each CDR3 protein is one row after TCRdb ran MiXCR on the reads. The sample holds 65,000 to 95,000 distinct CDR3 sequences; 18% are singletons and the top ten take more than 4.5%. The time point is: before trial treatment. The sample was PBMCs, taken before treatment. Receptor source: a male donor with prostate cancer.

The table lists this clonotype with many counts. The chain employs TRBV3-1 and TRBJ1-1; D ambiguous. Per germline, CDR1 LGHDT and CDR2 YNNKEL (reference sequence). Deletions cut 1 base from V and 9 bases from J, with 15 bases between. The CDR3 runs to 14 residues. Here the CDR3 reads CASSQGRPGPQAFF. For the CDR3, the DNA is TGTGCCAGCAGCCAAGGTCGGCCGGGCCCGCAAGCTTTCTTT.

This clonotype was counted ten times or more. V and J are TRBV6-2 or TRBV6-3 and TRBJ2-7, with no clear D. Trimming stripped 8 bases from V and 3 bases from J, with 14 bases between. The germline V gene has CDR1 MNHEY and CDR2 SVGEGT. This CDR3 has 13 residues. DNA for the CDR3: TGTGCCAGCTATTATCCCGACGGCTACGAGCAGTACTTC. It translates to CASYYPDGYEQYF.

Many counts were recorded for this clonotype. The genes are TRBV21-1 and TRBJ2-5; the tabulated D call, TRBD2, remains unverified against the DNA. TRBV21-1 has pseudogene status. The CDR3 length is 16 residues. The CDR3: CASSKEDQGLSTTQYF. The CDR3 DNA follows: TGTGCCAGCAGCAAAGAGGACCAAGGACTTTCAACGACCCAGTACTTC.

This clonotype was counted many times. DNA of the CDR3: TGTGCCAGCAGCTGGGTTATCGGGGGGGAGCAGTTCTTC. Its translation: CASSWVIGGEQFF. The rearrangement links TRBV7-3 to TRBJ2-1, with 7 bases identical to TRBD2. Germline V gene data show CDR1 as SGHTA and CDR2 as FQGTGA. V shed 4 bases and J 10 bases; nucleotides not matched to a gene: 7. CDR3 length: 13 amino acids. Based on the CDR3 plus reference TRBV7-3 and TRBJ2-1, the full variable domain is GAGVSQTPSNKVTEKGKYVELRCDPISGHTALYWYRQSLGQGPEFLIYFQGTGAADDSGLPNDRFFAVRPEGSVSTLKIQRTERGDSAVYLCASSWVIGGEQFFGPGTRLTVL.

This clonotype was counted at least ten times. The chain employs TRBV12-3 or TRBV12-4 and TRBJ2-2; no firm D call. Trimming removed 1 base at V and 4 bases at J, with 7 bases between. The length of the CDR3 is 14 residues. This CDR3 is CASSLGSTTGELFF. The CDR3 DNA reads as TGTGCCAGCAGTTTAGGCAGTACCACCGGGGAGCTGTTTTTT.

In DNA form, the CDR3 reads TGTGCCAGCAGCCCCGGGGGTAGGATAGCCACCGGGGAGCTGTTTTTT. Translation: CASSPGGRIATGELFF. V and J are TRBV12-3 or TRBV12-4 and TRBJ2-2; weak D call: TRBD2 (6 bases). The ends were cut back, 6 bases at V and 4 bases at J, with 18 bases in the middle. The CDR3 is 16 amino acids.

This clonotype was seen at least ten times. This chain connects TRBV3-1 to TRBJ1-1; the D is unclear. This CDR3 is 15 amino acids long. V gave up 0 bases and J gave up 4 bases, with 12 bases separating them. Germline V CDR1 and CDR2: LGHDT, YNNKEL (reference sequence). The CDR3 spells CASSQDGLGFTEAFF. For the CDR3, the DNA is TGTGCCAGCAGCCAAGATGGGTTAGGGTTCACTGAAGCTTTCTTT.

A note on this clonotype: A far larger clone is off by one base, so a read error is likely. The chain couples TRBV28 to TRBJ2-1; the match to TRBD1 covers 7 bases. The germline gives CDR1 MDHEN, CDR2 SYDVKM. V trimming: 5 bases; J trimming: 8 bases; junction bases outside the gene matches: 9. The CDR3 covers 14 residues. DNA for the CDR3: TGTGCCAGCAGTGATTTCACAGGGGTCCATGAGCAGTTCTTC. Protein sequence: CASSDFTGVHEQFF.

In this sample, this clonotype turned up many times. The chain combines TRBV5-1 with TRBJ2-3, with a weak D call TRBD2 (6 bases). V lost 4 bases and J lost 2, with 11 bases in between. The CDR3 runs 14 residues. Germline V gives CDR1 SGHRS, CDR2 YFSETQ. The CDR3 bases are TGCGCCAGCAGCCCGACGGGGGTCACAGATACGCAGTATTTT. This encodes CASSPTGVTDTQYF.

The sample holds many counts of this clonotype. This rearrangement joins TRBV11-2 to TRBJ2-5, with D maybe TRBD2 (5 bases). Looked up from germline, CDR1 is SGHAT and CDR2 is FQNNGV. The CDR3 is 16 amino acids. V dropped 4 bases and J dropped 5 bases, with 20 bases sitting between them. CDR3 amino acids: CASSSKMQTPGETQYF. The CDR3 region has the DNA TGTGCCAGCAGCTCTAAGATGCAAACGCCGGGGGAGACCCAGTACTTC.

This clonotype was picked up many times. The chain uses TRBV3-1 and TRBJ2-1; TRBD1 might be the D (6 bases). Germline V CDR1 and CDR2: LGHDT, YNNKEL (reference sequence). V lost 5 bases, J lost 5 bases, and 16 bases lay in between. The CDR3 is 15 residues long. The CDR3 DNA is TGTGCCAGCAGCAATTTCCAAGGGACACACAATGAGCAGTTCTTC. Its protein product is CASSNFQGTHNEQFF.

This clonotype was seen repeatedly, ten times or more. This sequence joins TRBV4-3 and TRBJ2-1; 10 nucleotides agree with TRBD2. This CDR3 contains 16 residues. Germline CDR1 and CDR2: LGHNA and YSLEER. V dropped 2 bases and J dropped 10; count of bases not matched to a gene: 11. CDR3 nucleotides: TGCGCCAGCAGCCAAAATAGCGGGGGGAGTATGAGGGAGCAGTTCTTC. Translation gives CASSQNSGGSMREQFF.

In this sample, this clonotype turned up many times. This chain links TRBV19 with TRBJ1-1; TRBD1 is a possible D gene (5 bases). This CDR3 contains 18 residues. The V end lost 0 bases, the J end lost 7 bases, and 24 bases lay between the germline ends. CDR1 and CDR2 from the germline V gene are LNHDA and SQIVND (reference sequence). This CDR3 is CASSIDRAKPGTQVEAFF. The CDR3 bases are TGTGCCAGTAGTATAGATAGAGCGAAGCCCGGGACGCAGGTTGAAGCTTTCTTT.

The sample holds many counts of this clonotype. The rearrangement uses TRBV21-1 and TRBJ1-2. TRBV21-1 is noted as a pseudogene. The CDR3 has 15 amino acids. The CDR3 spells CASSKGEGIDYGYTF. The CDR3 DNA reads as TGTGCCAGCAGCAAAGGGGAGGGGATTGACTATGGCTACACCTTC.

This clonotype showed up many times. The chain has TRBV14 and TRBJ2-7, with D hard to call. The CDR3 has 12 amino acids. CDR1 and CDR2 from the germline V gene are SGHDN and FVKESK. Trimming cost V 1 base and J 2 bases, with 3 bases left between them. The CDR3 sequence is CASSQVPYEQYF. The CDR3 DNA reads TGTGCCAGCAGCCAAGTACCCTACGAGCAGTACTTC.

A word on this clonotype: One base separates it from a far larger clone, so it is likely a read error. The chain uses TRBV5-1 and TRBJ2-1, with 13 positions matching TRBD2. The CDR3 covers 15 residues. Germline CDR1 reads SGHRS; CDR2 reads YFSETQ. With 4 bases clipped from V and 10 bases from J, the junction kept 8 bases outside the gene matches. The CDR3 sequence is CASSELAGGPYEQFF. The CDR3 DNA follows: TGCGCCAGCAGCGAACTAGCGGGAGGGCCCTACGAGCAGTTCTTC.

J is TRBJ2-2 and V is TRBV26; TRBD1 is the table's D call and was not checked against the DNA. TRBV26 is annotated as a pseudogene. The CDR3 length is 15 residues. DNA of the CDR3: TGTGCCAGCAAAACCGGGACAGGGGTGACCGGGGAGCTGTTTTTT. Translated: CASKTGTGVTGELFF.

The chain recombines TRBV13 with TRBJ2-3; 13 bases agree with TRBD2. This CDR3 has 15 residues. Germline CDR1 reads PRHDT; CDR2 reads FYEKMQ (reference sequence). Trimming took 5 bases from V and 3 from J; bases not matched to a gene: 2. CDR3 in amino acids: CASSRTSGGTDTQYF. In DNA form, the CDR3 reads TGTGCCAGCAGCCGGACTAGCGGGGGAACAGATACGCAGTATTTT.

With regard to this clonotype: This may be a read error, as it is one base from a much larger clone. The chain uses TRBV30 and TRBJ1-1; D is possibly TRBD1 (6 bases). The CDR3 contains 14 residues. Germline loops: CDR1 GTSNPN, CDR2 SVGIG (reference sequence). CDR3 in DNA: TGTGCCTGGACCCGGACAGTAAAGAACGCTGAAGCTTTCTTT. Residues: CAWTRTVKNAEAFF. Variable domain in full (rest from reference TRBV30 and TRBJ1-1): SQTIHQWPATLVQPVGSPLSLECTVEGTSNPNLYWYRQAAGRGLQLLFYSVGIGQISSEVPQNLSASRPQDRQFILSSKKLLLSDSGFYLCAWTRTVKNAEAFFGQGTRLTVV.

This clonotype has a count of ten or more. The chain couples TRBV4-1 to TRBJ2-5; 7 nucleotides line up with TRBD2. Losses at the gene ends were 4 bases for V and 0 bases for J; bases not matched to a gene: 5. This CDR3 spans 15 amino acids. In germline, CDR1 is MGHRA, CDR2 YSYEKL. The CDR3 loop is CASSLGGGDQETQYF. DNA of the CDR3: TGCGCCAGCAGCCTCGGTGGGGGGGACCAAGAGACCCAGTACTTC.

This clonotype was found a few times. This may be a read error, as it is one base from a much larger clone. The V call is TRBV20-1, the J call TRBJ1-6; the match to TRBD1 covers 8 bases. The ends lost 6 bases at V and 6 bases at J; junction bases unmatched: 7. In germline, CDR1 is DFQATT, CDR2 SNEGSKA (reference sequence). The CDR3 extends over 14 amino acids. CDR3 region: CSAPGQGGNSPLHF. CDR3 bases: TGCAGTGCCCCCGGACAGGGAGGTAATTCACCCCTCCACTTT.

The rearrangement joins TRBV6-4 to TRBJ2-1; weak D call: TRBD2 (6 bases). CDR1 is MRHNA, CDR2 SNTAGT, per germline. V was clipped by 0 bases and J by 10 bases, with 16 bases between them. This CDR3 is built from 15 residues. The CDR3 is CASSDSVASAGEQFF. The CDR3 DNA is TGTGCCAGCAGTGACTCAGTGGCTAGCGCTGGAGAGCAGTTCTTC.

Concerning this clonotype: With a much larger clone just one base away, this may be a read error. The chain recombines TRBV27 with TRBJ2-7, with 13 bases lining up with TRBD2. Germline CDR1 and CDR2: MNHEY and SMNVEV (reference sequence). The V and J ends lost 6 bases and 7 bases, in that order; junction bases with no gene match: 12. The CDR3 runs 16 residues. DNA for the CDR3: TGTGCCAGCAGCCGAAGTACTAGCGGGGGGGCCAATGAGCAGTACTTC. The encoded protein is CASSRSTSGGANEQYF.

This clonotype showed up many times. The V call is TRBV15, the J call TRBJ1-3; TRBD1 matches 9 bases. The CDR3 extends over 18 amino acids. CDR1 is LNHNV and CDR2 is YYDKDF in the germline V gene (reference sequence). V dropped 3 bases and J dropped 0; count of bases not matched to a gene: 9. CDR3 in amino acids: CATSRSPGQGSSGNTIYF. The CDR3 region has the DNA TGTGCCACCAGCAGGTCCCCGGGACAGGGAAGCTCTGGAAACACCATATATTTT. The full variable domain, completed using reference TRBV15 and TRBJ1-3, is DAMVIQNPRYQVTQFGKPVTLSCSQTLNHNVMYWYQQKSSQAPKLLFHYYDKDFNNEADTPDNFQSRRPNTSFCFLDIRSPGLGDTAMYLCATSRSPGQGSSGNTIYFGEGSWLTVV.

This clonotype was recorded at least ten times. V usage is TRBV4-1 and J usage is TRBJ2-7; the D is unclear. The CDR3 is 12 amino acids. Trimming took off 0 bases at V and 6 bases at J, with 6 bases between the two ends. Germline V CDR1 and CDR2: MGHRA, YSYEKL. CDR3 in amino acids: CASSQDITEQYF. As DNA, the CDR3 is TGCGCCAGCAGCCAAGATATAACCGAGCAGTACTTC.

The J gene is TRBJ2-5, the V gene TRBV20-1; D may be TRBD2 (6 bases). Germline V CDR1 and CDR2: DFQATT, SNEGSKA (reference sequence). The CDR3 is 12 residues long. The V gene lost 7 bases and the J gene lost 5 bases, with 14 bases spanning the gap. The CDR3 sequence is CSGDFSRETQYF. DNA for the CDR3: TGCAGTGGGGACTTTTCACGGGAGACCCAGTACTTC.